The 21 T cell receptor beta chains listed next were all sequenced from one sample in a study of blood T cell repertoires in COVID-19. This table comes from immunoSEQ multiplex PCR, and its TCRdb copy is limited to in-frame clones, with some not included. The data contain around 26,000 clones, 92% of them singletons. The material sequenced was peripheral blood. The source is a man in his 70s with active COVID-19.

The chain employs TRBV2 and TRBJ2-2, with 8 bases fitting TRBD1. CDR1 and CDR2 (germline): SNHLY, FYNNEI. V lost 7 bases to trimming and J lost 8 bases; unmatched junction nucleotides: 6. The CDR3 is 13 amino acids. CDR3 region: CASIRQGRGELFF. CDR3 DNA: TGTGCCAGCATCAGACAGGGGCGAGGGGAGCTGTTTTTT.

The gene calls are TRBV7-8 and TRBJ1-1, with D perhaps TRBD1 (6 bases). The germline gives CDR1 SGHVS, CDR2 FQNEAQ. This CDR3 is 13 amino acids long. The germline V and J ends were trimmed by 4 bases and 4 bases, with 10 bases remaining between them. CDR3 nucleotides: TGTGCCAGCAGCTCGGACAGACCCACTGAAGCTTTCTTT. The encoded protein is CASSSDRPTEAFF.

The genes are TRBV5-1 and TRBJ2-5, with D tentatively TRBD2 (6 bases). Germline V gene data show CDR1 as SGHRS and CDR2 as YFSETQ. There are 15 residues in the CDR3. V lost 0 bases and J 5 bases, leaving 14 bases between the germline ends. The CDR3 coding sequence is TGCGCCAGCAGCTTGGGACTAGTCTGGCCCGAGACCCAGTACTTC. Protein: CASSLGLVWPETQYF.

The V gene is TRBV27, the J gene TRBJ1-5; 10 bases are a match to TRBD1. J gave up 5 bases and V 1 base, and 2 bases lay outside the gene matches. Germline V gene data show CDR1 as MNHEY and CDR2 as SMNVEV (reference sequence). This CDR3 comprises 15 residues. The CDR3 DNA is TGTGCCAGCAGTTTATTGGGACAGGGGTATCAGCCCCAGCATTTT. Protein sequence: CASSLLGQGYQPQHF.

The rearrangement joins TRBV3-1 (or the pseudogene TRBV3-2) to TRBJ2-5; 11 bases line up with TRBD2. V lost 0 bases to trimming and J lost 2 bases; unmatched junction nucleotides: 2. Germline CDR1 LGHDT, CDR2 YNNKEL (reference sequence). The CDR3 spans 16 residues. Here the CDR3 DNA reads TGTGCCAGCAGCCAAGATAGACTAGCGGGGCAAGAGACCCAGTACTTC. Amino acid sequence: CASSQDRLAGQETQYF.

The chain links TRBV5-1 to TRBJ2-3, with D unclear. CDR3 length: 14 residues. Trimming removed 4 bases from V and 2 bases from J, with 11 bases in between. Per germline, CDR1 SGHRS and CDR2 YFSETQ. CDR3 residues: CASSTDTSTDTQYF. CDR3 DNA: TGCGCCAGCAGCACTGACACTTCCACAGATACGCAGTATTTT.

The CDR3 region is CASSFGTGLNQPQHF. CDR3 in DNA: TGTGCCAGCAGTTTCGGGACAGGACTCAATCAGCCCCAGCATTTT. The genes are TRBV28 and TRBJ1-5; TRBD1 matches at 8 bases. This CDR3 is 15 amino acids long. Losses at the gene ends were 3 bases for V and 3 bases for J; bases not matched to a gene: 4. CDR1 and CDR2 from the germline V gene are MDHEN and SYDVKM.

The chain employs TRBV24-1 and TRBJ2-7; 7 positions match TRBD1. CDR1 is KGHDR, CDR2 SFDVKD, per germline. This CDR3 has 16 amino acids. The ends lost 1 base at V and 0 bases at J; junction bases unmatched: 5. In DNA, the CDR3 is TGTGCCACCAGTGATTTCGAGGGACAGAACTCCTACGAGCAGTACTTC. Translation gives CATSDFEGQNSYEQYF.

The rearrangement joins TRBV11-3 to TRBJ2-7; TRBD1 is a possible D gene (6 bases). CDR1 is SGHNT, CDR2 YENEEA, per germline. The CDR3 is 13 amino acids. Trimming removed 6 bases from V and 5 bases from J, with 14 bases in between. The CDR3 nucleotides are TGTGCCAGCAGTATACAGGGCATGAACGAGCAGTACTTC. Translation gives CASSIQGMNEQYF.

The chain joins TRBV7-2 to TRBJ2-1; 7 bases are a match to TRBD2. The V segment lost 5 bases and the J segment 6 bases; nucleotides outside the gene matches: 10. Germline V CDR1 and CDR2: SGHTA, FQGNSA. The CDR3 covers 15 residues. CDR3 bases: TGTGCCAGCAGCGCGCCGGGACTACGATCCAATGAGCAGTTCTTC. Its translation: CASSAPGLRSNEQFF.

This clone was observed a few times. The chain links TRBV30 to TRBJ2-7; D possibly corresponds to TRBD1 (7 bases). Germline values: CDR1 GTSNPN, CDR2 SVGIG (reference sequence). V gave up 2 bases and J gave up 1 base, with 18 bases separating them. The CDR3 loop spans 16 amino acids. The CDR3 is CAWSIGGTVRSYEQYF. The CDR3 DNA reads TGTGCCTGGAGTATAGGGGGGACAGTGAGATCCTACGAGCAGTACTTC.

The chain has TRBV28 and TRBJ1-5; 8 nucleotides agree with TRBD1. Germline-derived CDR1 and CDR2 are MDHEN and SYDVKM. This CDR3 region has 15 residues. The J segment lost 0 bases and the V segment lost 7 bases, leaving 5 bases of the junction unmatched. The CDR3 region is CASKPGQVSNQPQHF. CDR3 in DNA: TGTGCCAGCAAACCGGGACAGGTTAGCAATCAGCCCCAGCATTTT.

The chain couples TRBV4-2 to TRBJ2-1; perhaps TRBD2 as D (5 bases). Trimming removed 0 bases at V and 0 bases at J, with 9 bases between. The germline V gene has CDR1 LGHNA and CDR2 YNFKEQ. This CDR3 contains 16 residues. The CDR3 bases are TGTGCCAGCAGCCAAGAGTTGGGGAGCTCCTACAATGAGCAGTTCTTC. Translated: CASSQELGSSYNEQFF.

The genes are TRBV28 and TRBJ1-2; maybe TRBD1 (6 bases). V was pared by 6 bases and J by 1 base, with 9 bases between. The CDR3 loop spans 13 amino acids. In germline, CDR1 is MDHEN, CDR2 SYDVKM. The CDR3 DNA reads TGTGCCAGCAGGACAGGAGTTAACTATGGCTACACCTTC. It specifies CASRTGVNYGYTF.

The J gene is TRBJ2-1, the V gene TRBV28, with 12 bases fitting TRBD2. Germline lookup yields CDR1 MDHEN and CDR2 SYDVKM. The CDR3 is 15 amino acids. V lost 4 bases, J lost 7 bases, and 5 bases stayed unmatched. The CDR3 region is CASSSLAGGRNEQFF. CDR3 sequence (DNA): TGTGCCAGCAGTTCCCTAGCGGGGGGGAGGAATGAGCAGTTCTTC. Together with reference TRBV28 and TRBJ2-1, the CDR3 gives the full variable domain: DVKVTQSSRYLVKRTGEKVFLECVQDMDHENMFWYRQDPGLGLRLIYFSYDVKMKEKGDIPEGYSVSREKKERFSLILESASTNQTSMYLCASSSLAGGRNEQFFGPGTRLTVL.

The chain carries TRBV27 and TRBJ2-5; unclear D gene. Germline CDR1 reads MNHEY; CDR2 reads SMNVEV (reference sequence). Trimming shortened V by 8 bases and J by 4 bases, and 8 bases separated the two germline ends. The CDR3 sequence is 11 residues long. CDR3 amino acids: CASGPGETQYF. The CDR3 DNA is TGTGCCAGCGGTCCCGGAGAGACCCAGTACTTC.

The rearrangement links TRBV19 to TRBJ2-7; no reliable D call. The CDR3 contains 15 residues. V lost 2 bases and J 4 bases, leaving 15 bases between the germline ends. The V gene's germline CDR1 is LNHDA and CDR2 SQIVND (reference sequence). CDR3 DNA: TGTGCCAGTAGTATATCCCCTTCTCCCCTTTACGAGCAGTACTTC. Protein sequence: CASSISPSPLYEQYF.

The chain combines TRBV24-1 with TRBJ1-2, with a possible D match to TRBD1 (6 bases). This CDR3 region has 14 residues. Germline loops: CDR1 KGHDR, CDR2 SFDVKD. V was cut by 2 bases and J by 3 bases, with 9 bases left in between. The chain's CDR3 is CATSDSNRDYGYTF. DNA of the CDR3: TGTGCCACCAGTGATTCAAACAGGGACTATGGCTACACCTTC.

This sequence joins TRBV7-2 and TRBJ2-6; 11 bases are shared with TRBD1. This CDR3 spans 17 amino acids. The J segment lost 7 bases and the V segment lost 5 bases, leaving 10 bases of the junction unmatched. Germline V CDR1 and CDR2: SGHTA, FQGNSA. Written as DNA, the CDR3 is TGTGCCAGCAGCGCTAAGGGACAGGGGGGCAGAGCCAACGTCCTGACTTTC. It is translated as CASSAKGQGGRANVLTF.

This chain joins TRBV6-2 or TRBV6-3 and TRBJ2-5; TRBD2 might be the D (6 bases). V lost 6 bases, J lost 1 base, and 24 bases lay in between. The germline gives CDR1 MNHEY, CDR2 SVGEGT. This CDR3 region has 18 residues. The CDR3 sequence is CASSPGIGSGTFQETQYF. The DNA for the CDR3 is TGTGCCAGCAGCCCCGGGATTGGTAGCGGTACCTTCCAAGAGACCCAGTACTTC.

The chain employs TRBV6-6 and TRBJ1-1; TRBD1 agrees at 10 bases. Per the germline V gene, CDR1 is MNHNY and CDR2 is SVGAGI (reference sequence). The CDR3 extends over 14 amino acids. V lost 4 bases and J lost 7; bases outside the gene matches: 6. Here the CDR3 reads CASSSGQGVGEAFF. For the CDR3, the DNA is TGTGCCAGCAGTTCAGGACAGGGGGTGGGTGAAGCTTTCTTT.